This TCR beta chain was sequenced for a study of T cells in Graves' hyperthyroidism and ophthalmopathy. In the study overall: Once the initial diagnosis was made, peripheral blood was obtained before any treatment. Study-wide results and caveats: In simple terms, a model built on 13 V-J features told ophthalmopathy apart from stable hyperthyroidism.

V lost 5 bases, J lost 7 bases, and 18 bases lay in between. CDR3 length equals 14 residues. Germline V gives CDR1 SGHTS, CDR2 YDEGEE. Uncontrolled infection, other autoimmune disease, pregnancy or lactation excluded patients. The PBMCs were sourced from fresh peripheral blood (around 9.9 ml). Amplification of TCR beta CDR3 regions used RNA as the template. Using the HTBI primer set, a first-round RT-PCR was run on the TCR CDR3. TCRdb independently ran MiXCR on the multiplex PCR reads; one entry per CDR3 protein. The sample yields under 650,000 distinct CDR3 sequences, around 15% seen once. This clonotype showed up just once. Its antigen is unidentified.

The clonotype originates from a woman aged 25 to 39 with Graves' hyperthyroidism. The sample taken for sequencing was blood. The V call is TRBV5-8, the J call TRBJ1-2; the D gene is possibly TRBD1 (5 bases). In DNA, the CDR3 is TGTGCCAGCAGGCCCCGGGACGGGGGTTTTGGCTACACCTTC. Its translation: CASRPRDGGFGYTF.